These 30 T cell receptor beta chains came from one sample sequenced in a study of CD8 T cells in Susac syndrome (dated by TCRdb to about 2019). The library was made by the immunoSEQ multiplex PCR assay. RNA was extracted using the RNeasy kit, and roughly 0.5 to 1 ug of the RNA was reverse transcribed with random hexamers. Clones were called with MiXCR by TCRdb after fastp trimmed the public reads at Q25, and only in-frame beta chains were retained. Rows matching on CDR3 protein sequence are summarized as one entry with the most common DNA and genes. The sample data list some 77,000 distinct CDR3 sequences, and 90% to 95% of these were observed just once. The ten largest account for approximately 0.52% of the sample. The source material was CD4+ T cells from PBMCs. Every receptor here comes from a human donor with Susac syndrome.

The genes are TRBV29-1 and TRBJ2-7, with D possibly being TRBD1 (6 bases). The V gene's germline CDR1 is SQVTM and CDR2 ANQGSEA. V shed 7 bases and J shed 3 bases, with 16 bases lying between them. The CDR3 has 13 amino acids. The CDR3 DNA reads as TGCAGCGCTGGGGCAGGGGAATTCTACGAGCAGTACTTC. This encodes CSAGAGEFYEQYF.

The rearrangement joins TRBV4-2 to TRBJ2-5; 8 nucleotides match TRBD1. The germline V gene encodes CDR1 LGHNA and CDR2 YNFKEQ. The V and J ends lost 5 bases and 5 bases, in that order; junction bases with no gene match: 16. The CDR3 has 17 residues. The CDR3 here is CASSKGAGGGQAETQYF. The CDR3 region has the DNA TGTGCCAGCAGCAAGGGCGCAGGGGGCGGGCAGGCGGAGACCCAGTACTTC.

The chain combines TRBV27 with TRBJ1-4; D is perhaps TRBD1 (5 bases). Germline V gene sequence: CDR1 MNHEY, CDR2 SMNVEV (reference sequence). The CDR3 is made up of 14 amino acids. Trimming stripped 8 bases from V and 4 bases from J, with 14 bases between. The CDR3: CASSPGPINEKLFF. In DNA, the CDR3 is TGTGCCAGCTCTCCGGGACCGATTAATGAAAAACTGTTTTTT. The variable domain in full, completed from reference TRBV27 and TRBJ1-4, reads EAQVTQNPRYLITVTGKKLTVTCSQNMNHEYMSWYRQDPGLGLRQIYYSMNVEVTDKGDVPEGYKVSRKEKRNFPLILESPSPNQTSLYFCASSPGPINEKLFFGSGTQLSVL.

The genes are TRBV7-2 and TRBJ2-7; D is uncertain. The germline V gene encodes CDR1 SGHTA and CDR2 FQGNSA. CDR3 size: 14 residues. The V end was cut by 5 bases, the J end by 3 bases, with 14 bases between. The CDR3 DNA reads TGTGCCAGCAGCCCAATAAACAGACTCTACGAGCAGTACTTC. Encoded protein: CASSPINRLYEQYF.

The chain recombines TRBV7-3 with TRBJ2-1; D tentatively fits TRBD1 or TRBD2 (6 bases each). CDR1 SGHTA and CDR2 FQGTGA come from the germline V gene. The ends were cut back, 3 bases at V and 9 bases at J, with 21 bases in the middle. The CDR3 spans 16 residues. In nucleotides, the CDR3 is TGTGCCAGCAGCTTCTCCTCGGGGGCAGGAGATGGTGAGCAGTTCTTC. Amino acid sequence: CASSFSSGAGDGEQFF.

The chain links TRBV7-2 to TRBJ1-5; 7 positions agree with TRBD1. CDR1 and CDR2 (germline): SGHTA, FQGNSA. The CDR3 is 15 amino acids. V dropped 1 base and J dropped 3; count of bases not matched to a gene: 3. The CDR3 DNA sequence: TGTGCCAGCAGCTTAGTGGGACAGAACAATCAGCCCCAGCATTTT. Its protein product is CASSLVGQNNQPQHF.

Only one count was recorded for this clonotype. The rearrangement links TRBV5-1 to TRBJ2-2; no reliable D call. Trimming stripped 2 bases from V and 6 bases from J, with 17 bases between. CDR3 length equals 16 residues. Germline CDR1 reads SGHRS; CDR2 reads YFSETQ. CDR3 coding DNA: TGCGCCAGCAGCTTACCCGCGAGTGGGCAGGCCGGGGAGCTGTTTTTT. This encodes CASSLPASGQAGELFF.

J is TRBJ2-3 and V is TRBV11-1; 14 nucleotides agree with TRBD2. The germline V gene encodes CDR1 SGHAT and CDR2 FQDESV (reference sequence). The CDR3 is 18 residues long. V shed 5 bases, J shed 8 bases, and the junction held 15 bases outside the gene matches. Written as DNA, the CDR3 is TGTGCCAGCAGCCTGCGACTAGCGGGAGGGCCCCCTACCAGTACGCAGTATTTT. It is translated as CASSLRLAGGPPTSTQYF. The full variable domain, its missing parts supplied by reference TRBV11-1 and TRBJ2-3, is EAEVAQSPRYKITEKSQAVAFWCDPISGHATLYWYRQILGQGPELLVQFQDESVVDDSQLPKDRFSAERLKGVDSTLKIQPAELGDSAMYLCASSLRLAGGPPTSTQYFGPGTRLTVL.

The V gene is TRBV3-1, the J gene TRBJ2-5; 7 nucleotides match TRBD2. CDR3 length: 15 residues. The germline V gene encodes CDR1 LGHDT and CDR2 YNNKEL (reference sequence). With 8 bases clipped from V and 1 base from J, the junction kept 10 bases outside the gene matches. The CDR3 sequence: CASQIVGTIQETQYF. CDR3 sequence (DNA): TGTGCCAGCCAAATTGTAGGGACTATCCAAGAGACCCAGTACTTC.

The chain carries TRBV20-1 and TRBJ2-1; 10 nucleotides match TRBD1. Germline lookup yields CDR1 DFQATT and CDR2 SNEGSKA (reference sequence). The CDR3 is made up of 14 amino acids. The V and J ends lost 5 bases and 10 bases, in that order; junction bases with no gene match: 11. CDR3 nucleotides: TGCAGTGCTTTTCGACAGGGGGCTGGACGCGAGCAGTTCTTC. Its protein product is CSAFRQGAGREQFF.

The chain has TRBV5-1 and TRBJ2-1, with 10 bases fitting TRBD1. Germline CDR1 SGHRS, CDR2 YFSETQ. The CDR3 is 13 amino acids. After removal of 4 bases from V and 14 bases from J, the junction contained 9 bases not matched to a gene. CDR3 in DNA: TGCGCCAGCAGCCAGGATTGGGGACAGGGGAAGTTCTTC. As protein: CASSQDWGQGKFF.

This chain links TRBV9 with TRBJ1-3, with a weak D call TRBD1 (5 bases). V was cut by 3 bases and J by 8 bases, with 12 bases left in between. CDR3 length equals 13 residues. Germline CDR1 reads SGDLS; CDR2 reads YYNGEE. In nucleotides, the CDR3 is TGTGCCAGCAGCGCCGGGACCGAACACACCATATATTTT. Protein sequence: CASSAGTEHTIYF. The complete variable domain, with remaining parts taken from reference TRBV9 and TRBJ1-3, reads DSGVTQTPKHLITATGQRVTLRCSPRSGDLSVYWYQQSLDQGLQFLIQYYNGEERAKGNILERFSAQQFPDLHSELNLSSLELGDSALYFCASSAGTEHTIYFGEGSWLTVV.

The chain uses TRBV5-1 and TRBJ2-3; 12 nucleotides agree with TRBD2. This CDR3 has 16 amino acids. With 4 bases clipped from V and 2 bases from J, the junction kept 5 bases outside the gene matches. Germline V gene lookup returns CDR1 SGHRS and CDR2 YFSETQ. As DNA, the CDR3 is TGCGCCAGCAGCCCGAGGACTAGCGGGGACACAGATACGCAGTATTTT. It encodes CASSPRTSGDTDTQYF. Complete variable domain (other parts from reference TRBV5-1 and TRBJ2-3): KAGVTQTPRYLIKTRGQQVTLSCSPISGHRSVSWYQQTPGQGLQFLFEYFSETQRNKGNFPGRFSGRQFSNSRSEMNVSTLELGDSALYLCASSPRTSGDTDTQYFGPGTRLTVL.

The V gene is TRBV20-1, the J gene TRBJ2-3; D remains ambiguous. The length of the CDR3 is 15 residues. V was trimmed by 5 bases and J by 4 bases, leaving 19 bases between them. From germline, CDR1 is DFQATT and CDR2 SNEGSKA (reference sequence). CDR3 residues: CSAPPTTDWADTQYF. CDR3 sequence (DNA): TGCAGTGCTCCCCCCACCACCGACTGGGCAGATACGCAGTATTTT.

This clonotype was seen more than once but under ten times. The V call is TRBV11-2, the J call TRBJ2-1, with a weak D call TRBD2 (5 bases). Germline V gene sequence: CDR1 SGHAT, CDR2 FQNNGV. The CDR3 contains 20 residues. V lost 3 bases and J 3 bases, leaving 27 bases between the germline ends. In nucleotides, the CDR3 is TGTGCCAGCAGCTTCTCCTTGGCGGGCCCCCTAGCCCCTCTCTACAATGAGCAGTTCTTC. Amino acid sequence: CASSFSLAGPLAPLYNEQFF.

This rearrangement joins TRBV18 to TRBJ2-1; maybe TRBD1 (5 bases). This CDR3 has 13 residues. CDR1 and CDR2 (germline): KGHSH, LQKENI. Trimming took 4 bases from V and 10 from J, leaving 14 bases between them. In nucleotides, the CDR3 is TGTGCCAGCTCACTAGGGGCGGCCGGGGAGCAGTTCTTC. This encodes CASSLGAAGEQFF.

Here the CDR3 DNA reads TGTGCCAGCAGTGGCGATTCTACTAGCGGGGGACTGTACTACGAGCAGTACTTC. Its translation is CASSGDSTSGGLYYEQYF. The chain employs TRBV12-3 or TRBV12-4 and TRBJ2-7; TRBD2 aligns across 11 bases. The J segment lost 3 bases and the V segment lost 5 bases, leaving 15 bases of the junction unmatched. There are 18 residues in the CDR3.

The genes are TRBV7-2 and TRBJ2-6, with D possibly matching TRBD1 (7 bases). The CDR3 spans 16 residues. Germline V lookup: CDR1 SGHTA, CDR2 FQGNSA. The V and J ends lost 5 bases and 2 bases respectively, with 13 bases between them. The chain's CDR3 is CASSNQGGPGANVLTF. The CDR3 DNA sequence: TGTGCCAGCAGCAACCAGGGGGGACCTGGGGCCAACGTCCTGACTTTC.

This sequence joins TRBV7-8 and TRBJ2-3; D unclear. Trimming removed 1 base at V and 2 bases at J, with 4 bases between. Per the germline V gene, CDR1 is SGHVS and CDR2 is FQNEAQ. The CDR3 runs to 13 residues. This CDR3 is CASSLDFTDTQYF. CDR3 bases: TGTGCCAGCAGCTTAGACTTCACAGATACGCAGTATTTT.

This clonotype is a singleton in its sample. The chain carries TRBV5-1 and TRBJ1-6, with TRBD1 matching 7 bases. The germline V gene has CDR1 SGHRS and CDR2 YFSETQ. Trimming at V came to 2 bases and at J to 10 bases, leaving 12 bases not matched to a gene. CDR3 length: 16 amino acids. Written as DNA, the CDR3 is TGCGCCAGCAGCTTCAATACCGGACAGGCTGAGTCACCCCTCCACTTT. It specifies CASSFNTGQAESPLHF.

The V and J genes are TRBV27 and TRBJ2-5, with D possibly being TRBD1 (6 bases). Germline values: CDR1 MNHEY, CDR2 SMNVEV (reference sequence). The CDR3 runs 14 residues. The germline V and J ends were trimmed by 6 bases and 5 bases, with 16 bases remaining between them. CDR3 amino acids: CASRDLGAGETQYF. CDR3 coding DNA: TGTGCCAGCAGGGACCTGGGGGCCGGGGAGACCCAGTACTTC.

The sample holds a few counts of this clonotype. CDR3 DNA sequence: TGCGCCAGCAGCCGCGAGGCTTTAATAGGCAATGAGCAGTTCTTC. It is translated as CASSREALIGNEQFF. This rearrangement joins TRBV4-3 to TRBJ2-1, with D unresolved. Germline V CDR1 and CDR2: LGHNA, YSLEER. The V and J ends lost 4 bases and 6 bases respectively, with 16 bases between them. The CDR3 spans 15 residues.

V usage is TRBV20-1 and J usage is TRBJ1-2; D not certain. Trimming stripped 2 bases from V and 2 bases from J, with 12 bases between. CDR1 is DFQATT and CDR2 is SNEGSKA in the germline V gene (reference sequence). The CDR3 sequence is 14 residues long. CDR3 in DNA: TGCAGTGCTAGACCCGGCAGCCAAAACTATGGCTACACCTTC. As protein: CSARPGSQNYGYTF.

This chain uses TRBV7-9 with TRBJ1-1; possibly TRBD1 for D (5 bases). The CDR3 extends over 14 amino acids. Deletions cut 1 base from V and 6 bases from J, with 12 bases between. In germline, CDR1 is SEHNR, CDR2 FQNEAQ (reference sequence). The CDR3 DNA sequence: TGTGCCAGCAGCTTAGGCCAGGGCGGCCCTGAAGCTTTCTTT. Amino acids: CASSLGQGGPEAFF.

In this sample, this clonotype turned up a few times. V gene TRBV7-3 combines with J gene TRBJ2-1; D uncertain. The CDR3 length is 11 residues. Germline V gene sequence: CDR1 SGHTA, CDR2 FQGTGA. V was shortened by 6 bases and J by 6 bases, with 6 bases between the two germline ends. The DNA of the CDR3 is TGTGCCAGCAGTTTGACCAATGAGCAGTTCTTC. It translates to CASSLTNEQFF.

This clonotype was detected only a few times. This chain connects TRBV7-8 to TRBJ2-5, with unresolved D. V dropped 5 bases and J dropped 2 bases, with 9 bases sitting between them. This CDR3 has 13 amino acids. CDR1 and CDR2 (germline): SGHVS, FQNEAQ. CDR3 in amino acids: CASSLSGQETQYF. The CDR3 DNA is TGTGCCAGCAGCCTCTCGGGTCAAGAGACCCAGTACTTC. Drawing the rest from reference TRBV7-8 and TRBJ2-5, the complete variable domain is GAGVSQSPRYKVAKRGQDVALRCDPISGHVSLFWYQQALGQGPEFLTYFQNEAQLDKSGLPSDRFFAERPEGSVSTLKIQRTQQEDSAVYLCASSLSGQETQYFGPGTRLLVL.

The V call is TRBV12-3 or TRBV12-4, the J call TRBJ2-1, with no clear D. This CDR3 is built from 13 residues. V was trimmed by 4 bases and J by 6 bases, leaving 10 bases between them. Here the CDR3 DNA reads TGTGCCAGCAGTTCTACCTCAGGCAATGAGCAGTTCTTC. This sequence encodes CASSSTSGNEQFF.

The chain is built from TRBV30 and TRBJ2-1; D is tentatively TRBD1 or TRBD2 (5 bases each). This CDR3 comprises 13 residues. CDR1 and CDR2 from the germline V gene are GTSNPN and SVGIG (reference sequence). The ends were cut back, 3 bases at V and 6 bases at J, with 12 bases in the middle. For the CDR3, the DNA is TGTGCCTGGAGCATGGGGGTCGGCAATGAGCAGTTCTTC. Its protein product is CAWSMGVGNEQFF. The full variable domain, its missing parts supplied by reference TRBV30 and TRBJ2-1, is SQTIHQWPATLVQPVGSPLSLECTVEGTSNPNLYWYRQAAGRGLQLLFYSVGIGQISSEVPQNLSASRPQDRQFILSSKKLLLSDSGFYLCAWSMGVGNEQFFGPGTRLTVL.

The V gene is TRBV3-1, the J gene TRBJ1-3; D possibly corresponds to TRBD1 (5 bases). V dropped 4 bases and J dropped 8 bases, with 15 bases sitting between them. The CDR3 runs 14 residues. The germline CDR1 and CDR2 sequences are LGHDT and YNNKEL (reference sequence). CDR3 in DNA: TGTGCCAGCAGCCCCGGGGGAGGGGAAGACACCATATATTTT. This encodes CASSPGGGEDTIYF.

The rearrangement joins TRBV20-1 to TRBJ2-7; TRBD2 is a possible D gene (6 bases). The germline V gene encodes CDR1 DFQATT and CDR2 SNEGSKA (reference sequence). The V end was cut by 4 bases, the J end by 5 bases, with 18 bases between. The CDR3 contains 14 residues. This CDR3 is CSAKRGSPLNEQYF. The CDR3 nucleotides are TGCAGTGCTAAACGGGGGAGCCCCTTGAACGAGCAGTACTTC.